Below, one T cell receptor beta chain is given with its context. Its antigen is still unknown. At one of its ends the junction is not consistent with the germline gene, which may arise from a read error. The sample originates from a study of T-cell reconstitution after alpha-beta-depleted transplantation in children. Study-level findings and limits: From surviving recipient T cells and thymic progenitors came the high day-60 TCRbeta diversity observed in some patients. Most T-cell counts and diversity one year after the transplant came from T cells that were newly produced. The study reportedly traced alpha-beta T cells about two months after transplant to several hundred expanded graft clones.

This CDR3 is built from 17 residues. The V gene's germline CDR1 is SEHNR and CDR2 FQNEAQ (reference sequence). The authors prepared the TCRbeta library with unique molecular identifiers. A single record per CDR3 protein comes from TCRdb applying MiXCR to the PCR reads. The sample contains around 250,000 distinct CDR3 sequences, just under 8.5% of which appear only once. The rearrangement joins TRBV7-9 to TRBJ2-3; possibly TRBD2 for D (6 bases). This specimen consisted of PBMCs, mostly from graft donor cells, obtained 180 days after TCRalphabeta/CD19-depleted stem cell transplant. The receptor was isolated from a male patient aged 5 to 17 who had a stem cell transplant for acute lymphoblastic leukemia, so the T cells may come from the graft donor. The CDR3 loop reads CASSLALWGVYTDMQYF. The DNA of the CDR3 is TGTGCCAGCAGCTTAGCGCTGTGGGGGGTCTATACAGATATGCAGTATTTT.